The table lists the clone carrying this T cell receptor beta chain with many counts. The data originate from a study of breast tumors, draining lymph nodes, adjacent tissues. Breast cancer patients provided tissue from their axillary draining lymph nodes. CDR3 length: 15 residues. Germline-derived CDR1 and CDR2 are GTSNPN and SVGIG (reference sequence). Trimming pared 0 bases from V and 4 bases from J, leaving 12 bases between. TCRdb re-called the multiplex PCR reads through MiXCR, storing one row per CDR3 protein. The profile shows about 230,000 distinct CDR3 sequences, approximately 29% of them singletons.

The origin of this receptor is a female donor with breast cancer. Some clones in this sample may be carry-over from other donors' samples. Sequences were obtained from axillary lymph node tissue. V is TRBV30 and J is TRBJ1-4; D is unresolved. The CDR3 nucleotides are TGTGCCTGGAGTGTTTTGGGCAGCCTTAATGAAAAACTGTTTTTT. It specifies CAWSVLGSLNEKLFF.